This TCR beta chain appears in the sequencing data of a study of T cell responses to AZD1222 COVID-19 vaccine. Points from the study as a whole: Repertoires were collected only later (after the peak T cell response had occurred).

Assay: immunoSEQ multiplex PCR; the TCRdb copy retains only in-frame clones and omits some. The top ten hold less than 3.5% of the sample, which has tens of thousands of clones, roughly 90% seen once. About this clone itself: Its specificity is unknown.

CDR1 and CDR2 from the germline V gene are SGHKS and YYEKEE (reference sequence). Trimming took 5 bases from V and 2 from J, leaving 16 bases between them. The CDR3 contains 15 residues. Sequenced here: peripheral blood, sampled on day 0 of AZD1222 vaccination. The origin of this receptor is an adult in good health. The V call is TRBV5-5, the J call TRBJ2-5; either TRBD1 or TRBD2 may supply D (6 bases each). DNA for the CDR3: TGTGCCAGCAGTTACTTCGGGGGCCAACAAGAGACCCAGTACTTC. It encodes CASSYFGGQQETQYF.